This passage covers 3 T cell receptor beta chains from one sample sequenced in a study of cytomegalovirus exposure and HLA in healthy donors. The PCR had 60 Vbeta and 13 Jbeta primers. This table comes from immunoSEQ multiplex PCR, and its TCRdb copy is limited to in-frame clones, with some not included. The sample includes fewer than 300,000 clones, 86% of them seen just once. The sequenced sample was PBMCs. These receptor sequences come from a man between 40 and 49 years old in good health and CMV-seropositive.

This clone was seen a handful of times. As DNA, the CDR3 is TGTGCCAGCAGCCAAGGCGGCGCAAACACTGAAGCTTTCTTT. This sequence encodes CASSQGGANTEAFF. The chain recombines TRBV28 with TRBJ1-1; D remains unclear. Between the trimmed V and J ends, which lost 6 bases and 2 bases, there was a span of 13 bases. The V gene's germline CDR1 is MDHEN and CDR2 SYDVKM. The CDR3 length is 14 residues.

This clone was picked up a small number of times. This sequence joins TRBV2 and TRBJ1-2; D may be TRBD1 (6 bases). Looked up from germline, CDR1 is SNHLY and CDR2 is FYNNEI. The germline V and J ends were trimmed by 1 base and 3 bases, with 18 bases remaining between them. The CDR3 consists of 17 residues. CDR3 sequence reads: CASSEGTASPVDYGYTF. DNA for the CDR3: TGTGCCAGCAGTGAAGGGACAGCCTCTCCCGTTGACTATGGCTACACCTTC.

DNA for the CDR3: TGTGCCAGCAGCCTCAGCGGACGCTTGAGCTCCTACAATGAGCAGTTCTTC. This translates into CASSLSGRLSSYNEQFF. The chain couples TRBV5-8 to TRBJ2-1; possibly TRBD2 for D (5 bases). Trimming stripped 4 bases from V and 0 bases from J, with 17 bases between. The CDR3 length is 17 residues. Germline V CDR1 and CDR2: SGHTS, YDEGEE.